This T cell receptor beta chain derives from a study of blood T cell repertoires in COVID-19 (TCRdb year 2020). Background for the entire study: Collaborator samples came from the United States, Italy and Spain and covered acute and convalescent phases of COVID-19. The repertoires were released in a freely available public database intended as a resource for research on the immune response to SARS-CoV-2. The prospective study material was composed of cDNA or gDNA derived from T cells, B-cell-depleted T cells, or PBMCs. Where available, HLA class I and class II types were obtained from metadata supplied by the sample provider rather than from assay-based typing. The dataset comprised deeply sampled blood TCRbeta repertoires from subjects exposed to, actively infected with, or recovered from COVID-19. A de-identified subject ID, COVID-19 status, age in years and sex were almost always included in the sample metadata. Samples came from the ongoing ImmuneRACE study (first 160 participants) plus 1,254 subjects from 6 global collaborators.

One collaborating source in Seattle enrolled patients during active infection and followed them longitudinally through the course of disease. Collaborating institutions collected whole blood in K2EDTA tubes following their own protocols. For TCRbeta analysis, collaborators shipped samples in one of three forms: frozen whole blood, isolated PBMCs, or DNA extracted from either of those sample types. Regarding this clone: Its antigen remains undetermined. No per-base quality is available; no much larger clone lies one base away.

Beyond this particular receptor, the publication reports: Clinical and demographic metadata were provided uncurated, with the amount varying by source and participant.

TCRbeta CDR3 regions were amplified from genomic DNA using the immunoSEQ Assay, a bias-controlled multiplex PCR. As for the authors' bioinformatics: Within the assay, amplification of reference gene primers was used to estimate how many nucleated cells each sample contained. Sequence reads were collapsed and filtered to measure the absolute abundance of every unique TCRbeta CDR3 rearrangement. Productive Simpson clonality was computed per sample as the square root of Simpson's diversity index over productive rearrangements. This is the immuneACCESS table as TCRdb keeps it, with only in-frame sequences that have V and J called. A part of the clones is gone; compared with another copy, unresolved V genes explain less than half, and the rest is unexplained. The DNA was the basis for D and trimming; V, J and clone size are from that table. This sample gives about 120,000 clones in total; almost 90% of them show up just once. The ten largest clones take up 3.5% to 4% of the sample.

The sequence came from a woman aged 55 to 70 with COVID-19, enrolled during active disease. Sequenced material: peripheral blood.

The DNA sequence is TGTGCCAGCAGTAGCGGGGAGGCAGATACGCAGTATTTT. It encodes CASSSGEADTQYF. Recombination connected TRBV3-1 (or the pseudogene TRBV3-2) to TRBJ2-3, and 8 junction bases match TRBD2. CDR1 and CDR2, looked up from the germline V gene (reference sequence), are LGHDT and YNNKEL. Its CDR3 holds 13 amino acids, cysteine through phenylalanine. Just CDR3 DNA is preserved here, 39 bases in frame from base 1. Here V drops 6 bases and J drops 4 bases, and the junction holds 3 bases not matched to any gene.